This TCR beta chain was documented in a study of CD8+CD57+ T cells in acquired aplastic anemia. Turning to the study itself: Each DNA sample taken from sorted CD4+ and CD8+ cells came to 2.5 to 4 ug on average. The study, taken as a whole, reports: Found in both controls and patients were about 30 CD8+ CDR3 sequences. Statistical testing detected no significant gap in CD8+ Simpson's diversity between patients and controls.

For this clonotype: Its antigen remains unknown.

V lost 3 bases and J lost 15, with 19 bases in between. This CDR3 contains 13 residues. Germline loops: CDR1 SGDLS, CDR2 YYNGEE. Whoever was chosen for sequencing had shown CD8+CD57+ cell expansion by flow cytometry. As a group, the patients uniformly had severe acquired aplastic anemia. According to the study, genomic DNA was the template for TCR beta VDJ and CDR3 profiling. TCRdb reanalysed the reads using MiXCR and keeps one entry per CDR3 protein. The table includes roughly 250,000 distinct CDR3 sequences, 82% detected once. Sequencing was carried out using sorted CD4+, CD8+, or CD8+CD57+ T cells (not recorded which) from PBMCs. The receptor was isolated from a human donor with aplastic anemia. The chain employs TRBV9 and TRBJ1-5; no clear D gene. CDR3: CASSEEEDPLLHF. The CDR3 DNA reads TGTGCCAGCAGCGAAGAGGAGGACCCCCTGCTGCATTTT.